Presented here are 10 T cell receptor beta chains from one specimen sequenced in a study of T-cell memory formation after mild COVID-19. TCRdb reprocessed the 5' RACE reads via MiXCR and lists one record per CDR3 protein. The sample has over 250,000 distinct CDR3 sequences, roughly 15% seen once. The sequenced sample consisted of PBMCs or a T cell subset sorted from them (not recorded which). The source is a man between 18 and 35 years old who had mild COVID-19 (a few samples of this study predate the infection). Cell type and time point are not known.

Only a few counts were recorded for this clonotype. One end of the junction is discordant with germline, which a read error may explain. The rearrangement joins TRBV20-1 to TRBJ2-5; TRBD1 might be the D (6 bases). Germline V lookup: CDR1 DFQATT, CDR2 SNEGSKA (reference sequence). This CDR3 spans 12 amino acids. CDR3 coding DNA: TGCAGTGCGAGAGGGGGATCCGAGACCCAGTACTTC. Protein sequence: CSARGGSETQYF.

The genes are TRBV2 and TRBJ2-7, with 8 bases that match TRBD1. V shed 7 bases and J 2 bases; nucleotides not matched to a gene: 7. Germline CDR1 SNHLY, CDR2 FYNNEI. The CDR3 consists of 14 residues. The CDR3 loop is CASKGQALAYEQYF. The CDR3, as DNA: TGTGCCAGCAAGGGACAGGCCCTTGCCTACGAGCAGTACTTC.

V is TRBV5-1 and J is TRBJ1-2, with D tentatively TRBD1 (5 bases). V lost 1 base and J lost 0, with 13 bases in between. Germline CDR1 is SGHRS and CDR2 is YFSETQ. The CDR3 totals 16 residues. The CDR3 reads CASSLTGGGANYGYTF. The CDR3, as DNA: TGCGCCAGCAGCTTGACGGGCGGGGGAGCTAACTATGGCTACACCTTC.

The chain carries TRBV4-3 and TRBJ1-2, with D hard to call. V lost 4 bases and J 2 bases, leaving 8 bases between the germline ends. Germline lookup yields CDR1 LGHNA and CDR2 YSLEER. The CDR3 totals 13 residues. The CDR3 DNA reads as TGCGCCAGCAGCCGGACTAGGAACTATGGCTACACCTTC. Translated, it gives CASSRTRNYGYTF.

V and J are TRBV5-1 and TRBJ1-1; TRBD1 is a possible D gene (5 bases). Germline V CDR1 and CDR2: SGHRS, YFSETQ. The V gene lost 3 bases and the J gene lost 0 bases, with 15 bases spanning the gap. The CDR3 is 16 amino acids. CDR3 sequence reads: CASSSSVQALNTEAFF. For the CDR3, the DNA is TGCGCCAGCAGCTCGTCCGTACAGGCCCTGAACACTGAAGCTTTCTTT.

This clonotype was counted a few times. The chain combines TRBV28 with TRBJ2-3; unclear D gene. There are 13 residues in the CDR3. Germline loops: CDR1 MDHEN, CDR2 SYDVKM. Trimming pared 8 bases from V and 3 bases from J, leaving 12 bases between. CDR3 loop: CASRRQVTDTQYF. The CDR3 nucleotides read TGTGCCAGCCGTCGTCAGGTGACAGATACGCAGTATTTT.

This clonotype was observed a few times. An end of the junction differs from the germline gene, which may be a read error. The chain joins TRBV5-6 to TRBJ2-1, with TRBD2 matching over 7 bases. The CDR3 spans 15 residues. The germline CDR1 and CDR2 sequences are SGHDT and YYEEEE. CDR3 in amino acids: CASSLLGLAVHRLSF. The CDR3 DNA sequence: TGTGCCAGCAGCTTGTTGGGGCTAGCGGTCCATAGGTTGTCCTTC.

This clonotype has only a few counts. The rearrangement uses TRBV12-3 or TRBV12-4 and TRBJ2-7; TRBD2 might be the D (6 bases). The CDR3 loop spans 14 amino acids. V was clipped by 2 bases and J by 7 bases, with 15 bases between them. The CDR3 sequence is CASSLWAGGLEQYF. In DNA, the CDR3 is TGTGCCAGCAGTTTATGGGCCGGGGGATTGGAGCAGTACTTC.

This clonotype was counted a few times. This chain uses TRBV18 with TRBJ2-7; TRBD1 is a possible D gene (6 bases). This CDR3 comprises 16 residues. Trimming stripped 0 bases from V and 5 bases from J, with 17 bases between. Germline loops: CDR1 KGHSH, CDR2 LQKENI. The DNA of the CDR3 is TGTGCCAGCTCACCACCACGACAGGCCGACGCGGACGAGCAGTACTTC. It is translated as CASSPPRQADADEQYF.

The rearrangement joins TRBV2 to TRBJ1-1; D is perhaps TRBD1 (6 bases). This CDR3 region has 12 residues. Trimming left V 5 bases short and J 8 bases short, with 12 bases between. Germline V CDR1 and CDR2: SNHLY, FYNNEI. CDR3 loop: CASSLQRGEAFF. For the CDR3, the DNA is TGTGCCAGCAGTCTACAAAGGGGGGAAGCTTTCTTT. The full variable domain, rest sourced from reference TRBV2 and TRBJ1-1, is EPEVTQTPSHQVTQMGQEVILRCVPISNHLYFYWYRQILGQKVEFLVSFYNNEISEKSEIFDDQFSVERPDGSNFTLKIRSTKLEDSAMYFCASSLQRGEAFFGQGTRLTVV.